This TCR beta chain originates from a study of vaccination effects on CD4 cells after COVID-19. About the research overall: Sequencing in the ViraFEST assay came after antigen-specific CD4+ T cells had been expanded with viral peptide pools, which were used to stimulate PBMC.

A word on this clone: Its antigen is as yet unknown.

Whole-study findings and limits: Late post-vaccination samples showed marked contraction of infection- and vaccine-induced clones. Common cold coronavirus cross-reactivity was shown by only 1 of 255 vaccine-induced clones in healthy vaccinees.

Having been cultured for 10 days, the cells underwent CD4+ T cell isolation. The cohort was immunized with two doses of either the BNT162b2 or mRNA-1273 vaccine. No vaccinee had earlier SARS-CoV-2 infection, and nucleocapsid antibodies were negative. The germline gives CDR1 SGHVS, CDR2 FNYEAQ. The ends lost 1 base at V and 4 bases at J; junction bases unmatched: 1. The CDR3 covers 14 residues. Produced via immunoSEQ multiplex PCR; TCRdb's table is partial and in-frame only. The sample has approximately 57,000 clones, approximately 81% seen once; the top ten hold around 4%. The TCR comes from a human donor who received a COVID-19 vaccine. The sequenced sample was CD4+ T cells from PBMCs cultured without peptide, obtained after COVID-19 vaccination. The V gene is TRBV7-6, the J gene TRBJ2-1, with 7 positions matching TRBD2. As DNA, the CDR3 is TGTGCCAGCAGCTTAGACGGGGGGTACAATGAGCAGTTCTTC. Amino acid sequence: CASSLDGGYNEQFF.